A selection of T cell receptor beta chains follows, all from one sample in a study of cytomegalovirus exposure and HLA in healthy donors. TCRdb keeps only in-frame clones here, not all; method: immunoSEQ multiplex PCR. The repertoire table contains roughly 57,000 clones. Sequenced input: PBMCs. The receptors were sampled from a man aged 18 to 30 in good health and CMV-seropositive. Both conserved end residues are part of each CDR3. D genes are given only for firm matches.

j_call d_call v_call cdr3_aa cdr3_nt
TRBJ2-3 TRBD2 TRBV5-1 CASSGGTAGGDTQYF TGCGCCAGCAGCGGGGGGACAGCGGGAGGGGATACGCAGTATTTT
TRBJ2-7 NA TRBV4-1 CASSQRVGTYEQYF TGCGCCAGCAGCCAGCGGGTCGGGACCTACGAGCAGTACTTC
TRBJ2-1 NA TRBV7-9 CASSLELVLVDEQFF TGTGCCAGCAGCTTAGAATTAGTATTAGTAGATGAGCAGTTCTTC
TRBJ2-7 NA TRBV19 CASSPRELLAYEQYF TGTGCCAGTAGTCCACGAGAGTTGTTGGCCTACGAGCAGTACTTC
TRBJ2-7 TRBD2 TRBV14 CASSQLAGGPSEQYF TGTGCCAGCAGCCAACTAGCGGGAGGGCCGAGCGAGCAGTACTTC
TRBJ2-7 NA TRBV29-1 CSVGLAAYEQYF TGCAGCGTTGGGCTAGCAGCCTACGAGCAGTACTTC
TRBJ2-2 NA TRBV28 CASRLSWSLAGELFF TGTGCCAGCAGGCTATCTTGGAGTCTAGCCGGGGAGCTGTTTTTT
TRBJ2-1 TRBD2 TRBV10-1 CASSDPRTSDEQFF TGCGCCAGCAGTGACCCTCGGACTAGCGATGAGCAGTTCTTC
TRBJ2-5 TRBD2 TRBV7-6 CASSLEYGSGLETQYF TGTGCCAGCAGCTTAGAATATGGTAGCGGGTTAGAGACCCAGTACTTC
TRBJ2-7 TRBD2 TRBV10-2 CASSREGPYEQYF TGCGCCAGCAGTCGGGAGGGCCCCTACGAGCAGTACTTC
TRBJ2-3 NA TRBV7-7 CASSLGLAGTDTQYF TGTGCTAGCAGCTTAGGGCTAGCTGGCACAGATACGCAGTATTTT
TRBJ2-7 NA TRBV6-1 CASSRQEPYEQYF TGTGCCAGCAGTCGACAGGAGCCCTACGAGCAGTACTTC
TRBJ1-4 NA TRBV30 CAWRATENEKLFF TGTGCCTGGAGAGCGACAGAGAATGAAAAACTGTTTTTT
TRBJ2-7 TRBD2 TRBV7-6 CASSLESSGRSRGFYEQYF TGTGCCAGCAGCTTAGAATCTAGCGGGAGGTCCCGGGGGTTCTACGAGCAGTACTTC
TRBJ2-1 NA TRBV30 CAWSPGVYNEQFF TGTGCCTGGAGTCCGGGAGTCTACAATGAGCAGTTCTTC
TRBJ2-7 TRBD2 TRBV13 CASSLGIFGQHFSGGSSYEQYF TGTGCCAGCAGCTTAGGTATTTTTGGGCAGCACTTTAGCGGGGGAAGCTCCTACGAGCAGTACTTC
TRBJ2-7 NA TRBV11-3 CASSLLGGGEQYF TGTGCCAGCAGCTTATTAGGAGGTGGCGAGCAGTACTTC
TRBJ2-7 TRBD2 TRBV29-1 CSVAKREHNEQYF TGCAGCGTTGCCAAGCGGGAGCATAACGAGCAGTACTTC
TRBJ2-7 NA TRBV11-2 CASSDTADSSYEQYF TGTGCCAGCAGCGACACAGCGGATAGCTCCTACGAGCAGTACTTC
TRBJ2-1 TRBD2 TRBV7-9 CASSSSMPSGGVYNEQFF TGTGCCAGCAGCTCTTCTATGCCATCGGGAGGAGTGTACAATGAGCAGTTCTTC
TRBJ2-1 TRBD2 TRBV2 CASSAREGPYNEQFF TGTGCCAGCAGTGCACGGGAGGGCCCCTACAATGAGCAGTTCTTC
TRBJ2-1 TRBD1 TRBV6-1 CASIGQGIRYNEQFF TGTGCCAGCATTGGACAGGGGATCAGGTACAATGAGCAGTTCTTC
TRBJ2-7 NA TRBV9 CASSAQGEVSYEQYF TGTGCCAGCAGCGCCCAGGGCGAAGTGAGTTACGAGCAGTACTTC
TRBJ2-5 NA TRBV11-2 CASSLSRSQETQYF TGTGCCAGCAGCTTAAGCCGCTCTCAAGAGACCCAGTACTTC
TRBJ2-2 NA TRBV10-1 CASGTPLTGELFF TGCGCCAGCGGGACTCCACTCACCGGGGAGCTGTTTTTT
TRBJ2-7 TRBD2 TRBV4-1 CASSQAGGGHEQYF TGCGCCAGCAGCCAAGCGGGAGGGGGACACGAGCAGTACTTC
TRBJ2-7 NA TRBV5-1 CASSIAGNKAYEQYF TGCGCCAGCAGCATCGCCGGGAACAAGGCCTACGAGCAGTACTTC